This T cell receptor (beta chain) was found in a study of shared clonotypes between healthy human individuals (dated by TCRdb to 2018 to 2020). With regard to the full study: A few men and a couple of women, aged 18 to 49 years, made up the cohort. Leukapheresis yielded between about 0.85 and 9 billion PBMCs per donor. For each donor, three plates each were used for CD4 naive and CD4 memory, two plates were used for CD8 naive, and one plate was used for CD8 memory. Libraries were prepared and TCR repertoires were sequenced by different laboratories using diverse techniques, in order to increase sequencing depth and limit assay-specific biases. The study deeply sequenced blood TCR repertoires of about 5 healthy adults to estimate repertoire size and the extent of clonotype sharing between individuals. On the study overall, not on this receptor specifically: Because the study included a small number of donors, the genetic and exposure-history diversity represented was limited. Across a few donors, about 5.2% of naive CD4, approximately 3.6% of naive CD8, 2% to 2.5% of memory CD4, and approximately 0.42% of memory CD8 clonotypes were shared. Based on pairwise subsampling, the degree of clonotype sharing among donors was expected to be affected by sequencing depth. Rarefaction of sorted-subset datasets indicated incomplete sequencing despite the large sequencing depth. Higher generation probabilities were observed for clonotypes shared by all four sorted-subset donors than for non-shared clonotypes. Larger estimated clonotype richness was generally found for naive subsets than for memory subsets. Sampling was restricted to blood, and TCR repertoires in tissue are likely to differ from TCR repertoires in blood.

The donors were healthy, HIV-negative adults who had no recently reported acute infections or vaccinations. Every donor was a Caucasian adult living in Nashville, Tennessee, USA. Magnetic negative selection was used to enrich CD4+ T cells, after which naive cells were positively selected on CD45RA and the negative fraction became the memory subset. After blood collection by leukapheresis, PBMCs were isolated using Ficoll-Histopaque density gradient centrifugation and then cryopreserved in the vapor phase of liquid nitrogen. Analytical flow cytometry was used to check the purity and quantity of each magnetically sorted T cell population. Genomic DNA was isolated from each sorted fraction and quantified by UV absorbance on a Nanodrop 2000c. The V end loses 1 base and the J end loses 4 bases, and a stretch of 3 bases separates them. The CDR3, from cysteine to phenylalanine, totals 12 residues. Only the CDR3 DNA stays, 36 bases, in frame from base 1. The germline V gene (reference sequence) provides CDR1 SGHNT and CDR2 YYREEE.

Turning to this clone: What antigen it recognizes has not been identified. No base quality values were provided; no much bigger clone lies one nucleotide off.

Using the deep immunoSEQ assay, TCR CDR3 regions were amplified from genomic DNA by multiplex PCR. Genomic DNA extracted from each cell subset was distributed evenly over all wells of several immunoSEQ 96-well plates, and each plate served as one replicate. For sorted subsets, approximately 190 ng of genomic DNA, equivalent to 25,000 to 35,000 T cell genomes, went into each replicate PCR. Purified libraries were quantified with a Qubit 3.0 fluorometer, sized on a Bioanalyzer 2100, and re-quantified with the KAPA Library Quantification kit. Each immunoSEQ 96-well plate was sequenced on its own single-read 150-cycle Illumina NextSeq 550 flow cell. In the original analysis: The immunoSEQ output contained only junctional sequences without quality scores, so filtering could not match that applied to full-length reads. To assign V/J genes and CDR3, sequences were annotated against IMGT germline references using PyIR, a Python wrapper for IgBLAST v1.9. Reads were filtered out if the reads had weak V/J assignments (E-value above 1e-6), no CDR3, stop codons, out-of-frame junctions, or ambiguous translated residues. V3J clonotypes were defined as sequences sharing the same inferred V gene, J gene, and CDR3 amino acid sequence. To compute the percentage overlap between repertoires, the number of shared unique clonotypes was divided by the size of the smaller repertoire. RTK rarefaction, the Chao1 estimator, and Recon v2.1 estimates of unobserved clonotypes were used to assess repertoire richness. Generation probabilities were computed with OLGA for all TCRbeta clonotypes obtained by the gDNA method from a few donors. TCRdb carries this immuneACCESS record with in-frame sequences only. Its versions omit some clonotypes, under half of them owing to an unresolved V gene in the studies checked, with the rest unexplained. The D gene and trimming were derived from the DNA, and the V and J assignments and clone size from that table. The sample table lists 2 million to 2.5 million clones, about 94% of them with a count of one. The biggest ten clones account for less than 0.15% of the sample.

Sequenced sample: naive CD4+ T cells sorted from blood. The cell subset or site label, read with the paper, signifies: CD45RA+ positively selected. This receptor was taken from a man aged 18 to 35 in good health. The chain uses TRBV5-4 and TRBJ1-3; the D gene remains uncertain. The DNA sequence follows: TGTGCCAGCAGCTTGCCCGGAAACACCATATATTTT. Its translation reads: CASSLPGNTIYF.